Listed below are T cell receptor beta chains from one sample, sequenced in a study of blood T cell repertoires in COVID-19. Sequencing used immunoSEQ multiplex PCR; TCRdb keeps in-frame clones, though not all of them. The table includes 40,000 to 60,000 clones, more than 85% detected once. Input material: peripheral blood. Receptor source: a man between 35 and 55 years old with active COVID-19. The CDR3 runs from the conserved cysteine through the conserved F or W. D genes are given only for firm matches. Some rows have no size entry. The others give once, few or many, or a class for an expanded clone.

CDR3 protein: CASSLDRGGSYEQYF
CDR3 DNA: TGTGCCAGCTCCCTTGACAGGGGAGGGTCCTACGAGCAGTACTTC
J gene: TRBJ2-7
V gene: TRBV18
clone size: -
D gene: -

CDR3 protein: CASSINSPWEQFF
CDR3 DNA: TGTGCCAGTAGTATCAATAGCCCTTGGGAGCAGTTCTTC
J gene: TRBJ2-1
V gene: TRBV19
clone size: -
D gene: -

CDR3 protein: CASSYPPRRDNQPQHF
CDR3 DNA: TGTGCCAGCAGTTACCCGCCCCGGAGGGATAATCAGCCCCAGCATTTT
J gene: TRBJ1-5
V gene: TRBV6-2/TRBV6-3
clone size: -
D gene: -

CDR3 protein: CASSNNVRDRGDGELFF
CDR3 DNA: TGCGCCAGCAGCAATAACGTTCGGGACAGGGGGGACGGGGAGCTGTTTTTT
J gene: TRBJ2-2
V gene: TRBV5-1
clone size: -
D gene: TRBD1

CDR3 protein: CASSRDRGNQPQHF
CDR3 DNA: TGTGCCAGCAGCCGCGACAGGGGCAATCAGCCCCAGCATTTT
J gene: TRBJ1-5
V gene: TRBV7-9
clone size: -
D gene: TRBD1

CDR3 protein: CASSFWGRLRTDTQYF
CDR3 DNA: TGTGCCAGCAGCTTTTGGGGGCGGCTTCGGACAGATACGCAGTATTTT
J gene: TRBJ2-3
V gene: TRBV5-4
clone size: -
D gene: -

CDR3 protein: CASSYGTLGIEQFF
CDR3 DNA: TGTGCCAGCAGCTACGGGACTCTGGGAATAGAACAGTTCTTC
J gene: TRBJ2-1
V gene: TRBV5-4
clone size: -
D gene: -

CDR3 protein: CASSLGAGGVSEQYF
CDR3 DNA: TGTGCCAGCAGCTTAGGCGCGGGAGGAGTTTCCGAGCAGTACTTC
J gene: TRBJ2-7
V gene: TRBV11-2
clone size: -
D gene: TRBD2

CDR3 protein: CASSISSGAHNEQFF
CDR3 DNA: TGTGCCAGTAGTATAAGTAGCGGAGCCCACAATGAGCAGTTCTTC
J gene: TRBJ2-1
V gene: TRBV19
clone size: -
D gene: -

CDR3 protein: CASSIGWGAGELFF
CDR3 DNA: TGTGCCAGTAGTATAGGTTGGGGAGCCGGGGAGCTGTTTTTT
J gene: TRBJ2-2
V gene: TRBV19
clone size: many
D gene: -

CDR3 protein: CASTPGNWNSYEQYF
CDR3 DNA: TGTGCCAGCACCCCAGGAAACTGGAACTCCTACGAGCAGTACTTC
J gene: TRBJ2-7
V gene: TRBV21-1
clone size: -
D gene: -

CDR3 protein: CASSFLSGLQETQYF
CDR3 DNA: TGCGCCAGCAGCTTTCTTAGCGGGTTACAAGAGACCCAGTACTTC
J gene: TRBJ2-5
V gene: TRBV5-1
clone size: -
D gene: TRBD2

CDR3 protein: CASSLRQGGHEQYF
CDR3 DNA: TGTGCCAGCAGTTTAAGACAGGGAGGCCACGAGCAGTACTTC
J gene: TRBJ2-7
V gene: TRBV27
clone size: once
D gene: -

CDR3 protein: CASSSRYIRDSSSYEQYF
CDR3 DNA: TGTGCCAGCAGTTCAAGATATATCCGGGACAGCAGCTCCTACGAGCAGTACTTC
J gene: TRBJ2-7
V gene: TRBV28
clone size: -
D gene: TRBD1

CDR3 protein: CASSMGGLLNEQFF
CDR3 DNA: TGTGCCAGTAGTATGGGGGGACTGCTCAATGAGCAGTTCTTC
J gene: TRBJ2-1
V gene: TRBV19
clone size: -
D gene: -

CDR3 protein: CAVGTSGRESTQYF
CDR3 DNA: TGTGCCGTTGGGACTAGCGGGAGGGAGAGTACGCAGTATTTT
J gene: TRBJ2-3
V gene: TRBV10-3
clone size: -
D gene: TRBD2

CDR3 protein: CASSSTTTGALETQYF
CDR3 DNA: TGCGCCAGCAGCTCCACGACGACAGGGGCTCTGGAGACCCAGTACTTC
J gene: TRBJ2-5
V gene: TRBV5-1
clone size: -
D gene: TRBD1

CDR3 protein: CASLADSYNEQFF
CDR3 DNA: TGTGCCAGCCTAGCGGACTCCTACAATGAGCAGTTCTTC
J gene: TRBJ2-1
V gene: TRBV6-6
clone size: -
D gene: TRBD2

CDR3 protein: CASSVGQGVSGNTIYF
CDR3 DNA: TGTGCCAGCAGCGTGGGACAGGGAGTTTCTGGAAACACCATATATTTT
J gene: TRBJ1-3
V gene: TRBV9
clone size: -
D gene: TRBD1

CDR3 protein: CASSTSGTAYGYTF
CDR3 DNA: TGTGCCAGCAGTACCTCCGGGACAGCATATGGCTACACCTTC
J gene: TRBJ1-2
V gene: TRBV27
clone size: -
D gene: TRBD1

CDR3 protein: CAIRAGQGLGEQFF
CDR3 DNA: TGTGCCATCAGGGCGGGACAGGGACTAGGGGAGCAGTTCTTC
J gene: TRBJ2-1
V gene: TRBV10-3
clone size: -
D gene: -

CDR3 protein: CASSNDRGWRTFF
CDR3 DNA: TGTGCCAGTAGTAACGACAGGGGATGGAGAACTTTCTTT
J gene: TRBJ1-1
V gene: TRBV19
clone size: -
D gene: TRBD1

CDR3 protein: CASSSMLGRARYGYTF
CDR3 DNA: TGTGCCAGCAGCTCCATGCTGGGGAGGGCCCGATATGGCTACACCTTC
J gene: TRBJ1-2
V gene: TRBV11-2
clone size: -
D gene: -

CDR3 protein: CASSFTGDYGYTF
CDR3 DNA: TGTGCCAGCAGCTTTACAGGGGACTATGGCTACACCTTC
J gene: TRBJ1-2
V gene: TRBV7-9
clone size: -
D gene: TRBD1

CDR3 protein: CASSHRQGRYGYTF
CDR3 DNA: TGTGCCAGCAGCCATCGACAGGGGCGGTATGGCTACACCTTC
J gene: TRBJ1-2
V gene: TRBV13
clone size: few
D gene: TRBD1

CDR3 protein: CASNLGGDTEAFF
CDR3 DNA: TGCGCCAGCAACTTGGGGGGGGACACTGAAGCTTTCTTT
J gene: TRBJ1-1
V gene: TRBV10-2
clone size: -
D gene: -

CDR3 protein: CASSWGAPGQSSYEQYF
CDR3 DNA: TGTGCCAGCAGCTGGGGGGCCCCGGGACAGAGCTCCTACGAGCAGTACTTC
J gene: TRBJ2-7
V gene: TRBV5-4
clone size: -
D gene: -

CDR3 protein: CASSLIREGANVLTF
CDR3 DNA: TGTGCCAGCAGCTTAATAAGGGAGGGAGCCAACGTCCTGACTTTC
J gene: TRBJ2-6
V gene: TRBV7-9
clone size: -
D gene: TRBD2

CDR3 protein: CASSLPTSGPITQYF
CDR3 DNA: TGTGCCAGCAGTTTACCCACGTCAGGGCCGATAACGCAGTATTTT
J gene: TRBJ2-3
V gene: TRBV27
clone size: -
D gene: -

CDR3 protein: CASSVGEGLSNEQFF
CDR3 DNA: TGTGCCAGCAGCGTAGGCGAGGGTCTTAGCAATGAGCAGTTCTTC
J gene: TRBJ2-1
V gene: TRBV9
clone size: -
D gene: -

CDR3 protein: CASSWGTGTFGGYTF
CDR3 DNA: TGTGCCAGTAGTTGGGGGACAGGGACCTTCGGTGGCTACACCTTC
J gene: TRBJ1-2
V gene: TRBV19
clone size: once
D gene: TRBD1

CDR3 protein: CASSQGSYTEAFF
CDR3 DNA: TGTGCCAGCAGTCAGGGGAGTTACACTGAAGCTTTCTTT
J gene: TRBJ1-1
V gene: TRBV6-5
clone size: -
D gene: -

CDR3 protein: CASSKVGGGPYNEQFF
CDR3 DNA: TGTGCCAGCAGCAAAGTTGGGGGAGGCCCATACAATGAGCAGTTCTTC
J gene: TRBJ2-1
V gene: TRBV21-1
clone size: -
D gene: -

CDR3 protein: CASRSRPTGLQETQYF
CDR3 DNA: TGCGCCAGCAGGTCCCGACCGACAGGTCTCCAAGAGACCCAGTACTTC
J gene: TRBJ2-5
V gene: TRBV5-1
clone size: -
D gene: -

CDR3 protein: CATSRPTGAAFSGNTIYF
CDR3 DNA: TGTGCCACCAGCAGACCGACAGGGGCGGCCTTCTCTGGAAACACCATATATTTT
J gene: TRBJ1-3
V gene: TRBV15
clone size: -
D gene: TRBD1

CDR3 protein: CASRDRGDEQFF
CDR3 DNA: TGTGCCAGCCGGGACAGGGGGGATGAGCAGTTCTTC
J gene: TRBJ2-1
V gene: TRBV28
clone size: -
D gene: TRBD1

CDR3 protein: CASSLEPGTGGAERTDTQYF
CDR3 DNA: TGTGCCAGCAGCTTAGAACCGGGGACAGGGGGCGCCGAGAGGACAGATACGCAGTATTTT
J gene: TRBJ2-3
V gene: TRBV11-3
clone size: -
D gene: TRBD1

CDR3 protein: CASSIGPLQGEGAFF
CDR3 DNA: TGTGCCAGTAGTATCGGACCCCTCCAGGGGGAAGGAGCTTTCTTT
J gene: TRBJ1-1
V gene: TRBV19
clone size: -
D gene: TRBD1

CDR3 protein: CASSYLSGNTIYF
CDR3 DNA: TGTGCCAGCAGTTACCTTAGTGGAAACACCATATATTTT
J gene: TRBJ1-3
V gene: TRBV6-5
clone size: few
D gene: -

CDR3 protein: CASSVRIYGYTF
CDR3 DNA: TGTGCCAGCAGCGTCAGGATCTATGGCTACACCTTC
J gene: TRBJ1-2
V gene: TRBV5-4
clone size: once
D gene: -

CDR3 protein: CASSDPGGVFYEQYF
CDR3 DNA: TGTGCCAGCAGTGACCCCGGCGGGGTCTTTTACGAGCAGTACTTC
J gene: TRBJ2-7
V gene: TRBV6-4
clone size: few
D gene: -

CDR3 protein: CASSLTGAGNTIYF
CDR3 DNA: TGTGCCAGCAGCCTAACAGGGGCTGGAAACACCATATATTTT
J gene: TRBJ1-3
V gene: TRBV3-1/TRBV3-2
clone size: once
D gene: TRBD1